This T cell receptor beta chain comes out of a study of cytomegalovirus exposure and HLA in healthy donors (dated by TCRdb to about 2017). Background on the whole study: An earlier analysis of several hundred of the donors reported roughly 300 Gb of sequence data and 95 million to 140 million unique TCR beta sequences obtained from about 200 million T cells. The number of typed donors differed by locus: about 620-630 for A, B, C, DRB1 and DQB1; 522 for DQA1; some 590 for DPA1; and 400 to 480 for DPB1. In an earlier analysis of 587 of the donors, high-throughput TCR beta sequencing was used to judge whether each TCR beta V gene segment behaved as functional or pseudogenic. Donor age, sex, ethnicity and CMV serostatus were compiled together with the repertoire data. Among about 400 genotyped donors of the cohort, an average of approximately 220,000 unique TCR beta nucleotide sequences was sequenced per donor, of which about 19% were non-productive. An early release covering approximately 600 HLA-typed donors comprised approximately 290 gigabases of sequencing data and tens of millions of unique TCR sequences. Of the 350 to 450 genotyped donors, approximately 80% fell in the genetic ancestry cluster associated with self-reported Caucasian donors. A later analysis re-examined previously published TCR beta repertoires from several hundred donors and added high-resolution HLA genotyping to investigate patterns of TCR occurrence. Genome-wide SNP genotypes for about 55% of the roughly 670 donors were used in a later genetic analysis, which treated that subset as a discovery cohort. Several DR-DQ haplotypes were treated as single units for association and clustering because of strong linkage in the cohort. Rather than drawing on any new phenotypic data, the later analysis identified candidate immune exposures from TCR beta sequences and the way those sequences occurred across donors. Besides the first cohort of more than 650 subjects, a separate validation cohort made up of over 100 different subjects was used. To predict cytomegalovirus infection status, the study combined high-throughput TCR immunosequencing, statistical association of individual TCRs with disease status, and machine learning. Class I and class II HLA loci were covered by the typing at four-digit resolution. The study used immunosequencing to profile the T cell repertoires of 666 subjects and linked those repertoires to cytomegalovirus serostatus. All discovery cohort repertoires had been generated using a single sequencing platform. The study aimed to test whether cataloging public T cell receptors could reveal signatures of past pathogen exposure. What the authors observed across the whole study: A later analysis found that most CMV-associated TCR beta chains appeared HLA-restricted, with HLA associations seemingly driven largely by CMV exposure. In a later analysis, several top co-occurrence clusters were reported to appear linked to parvovirus B19, influenza, CMV and Epstein-Barr virus. In the study, 150 to 200 TCR beta chains were listed as associated with cytomegalovirus. Because some donors lacked HLA typing at each locus, the association tests relied only on the typed subset. This cohort had only TCR beta chains sequenced, and the lack of alpha or paired-chain data limited which features could be detected. Compared with the approximately 670-donor mean, donors in an Asian-associated ancestry cluster had fewer N-insertions in productive TCRs, according to a later genetic analysis. A cluster of highly shared sequence variants was judged likely to be a technical artifact of the sequencing pipeline. Correlated functional status among segregating V segments might reflect linkage disequilibrium, but an unknown experimental factor could not be ruled out. Because counts were too low, roughly 17 rarely observed V segments, including chromosome 9 orphons, were left out of the earlier analysis of 587 of the donors. In a later analysis, TCR association rates were found to vary across HLA loci, with the most associated TCRs seen for DRB1 alleles and the fewest for HLA-C alleles. In an earlier analysis of around 500 of the donors, most TCR beta V segments appeared in productive rearrangements about 87% or about 30% of the time, broadly matching IMGT annotations. Presence/absence analyses assumed roughly uniform sequencing depth across donors, an assumption that may not hold. In a later analysis, HLA-associated TCR beta chains showed more clonal expansion and lower generation probabilities than non-associated chains that were equally common. When HLA alleles, especially DR and DQ, strongly co-occurred, attributing TCR associations to individual alleles was difficult. In both the original and validation cohorts, the classifier was reported to diagnose cytomegalovirus status with high specificity and sensitivity. Three of the identified cytomegalovirus-associated TCR beta chains were confirmed in vitro to be specific for cytomegalovirus antigens. The 87-base-pair reads could not distinguish some IMGT-functional V segments, including TRBV6-2 and TRBV6-3, so those segments were excluded. An association between a missense DCLRE1C variant and V-gene and J-gene trimming of TCR beta chains was found in a later genetic analysis and replicated in an independent cohort. Immune exposure information for the cohort was limited to CMV serostatus. Across donors, most TCR sequences were observed very rarely, whereas some public TCRs were present in many individuals. In a later analysis, 15,000 to 20,000 TCR beta sequences were associated with specific HLA alleles at a false discovery rate of 0.05. A further reported finding was that TCR beta sequences accurately predicted the HLA-A and HLA-B alleles for most subjects in the first cohort. It was suggested by the authors that the approach could potentially be generalized to other disease states and immunological phenotypes.

V was cut back by 5 bases and J by 7 bases, leaving a gap of 18 bases between them. The CDR3 goes from the cysteine to the phenylalanine over 14 residues. Only the CDR3 portion is preserved as DNA: 42 bases, with reading frame beginning at the first base. Sequences MNHNY (CDR1) and SVGAGI (CDR2) are obtained from the germline V gene (reference sequence). The library came from the immunoSEQ multiplex PCR assay. A mixture of 60 forward primers for TCR Vbeta segments and 13 reverse primers for TCR Jbeta segments was used in the multiplex PCR. Amplification of the CDR3 region of rearranged TCR beta genes was performed with a multiplex PCR assay on genomic DNA. The amplified TCR beta libraries were sequenced on the Illumina HiSeq System as 87-base-pair reads. Per the original workflow: A later analysis counted approximately 84 million unique TCR beta chains across the 640 or so repertoires, and roughly 9.9 million of these chains were shared by at least two donors. Raw reads were error-corrected and collapsed into unique sequences with a nearest-neighbor algorithm that merged closely related sequences to remove PCR and sequencing errors. Alignment of CDR3 sequences to IMGT reference sequences was used to assign V, D and J gene segments. For a sequence to be retained, at least a six-nucleotide match to both a V gene segment and a J gene segment was required. Rearrangements were classified as productive when the CDR3 lacked stop codons and remained in frame with V and J, and all other rearrangements were classified as non-productive. Following IMGT convention, CDR3 was defined as the stretch from the second conserved V-encoded cysteine up to the conserved J-encoded phenylalanine. The earlier analysis of fewer than 750 of the donors excluded sequences that lacked an unambiguous match to a single V gene segment. An earlier analysis of 500 to 600 of the donors classified V segments as functional when productive rearrangements were above 56.7% and as segregating when the standard deviation between donors was above 5%. A statistical classification framework was developed to diagnose cytomegalovirus status using the catalog of TCR beta chain sequences. In a later analysis, TCR nucleotide sequences were compared against IMGT/GENE-DB human TR gene sequences so that V and J genes could be assigned. The TCRdist pipeline was used in a later analysis to assign CDR3 sequences and most-parsimonious VDJ recombination scenarios. A later analysis defined each TCR beta chain by its CDR3 amino acid sequence plus V-gene family, and excluded reads lacking a unique V-gene family. As a way to deal with suspected cross-contamination and a sequencing artifact, a later analysis dropped roughly 620 nucleotide sequences that were highly shared and had low generation probability. A later analysis calculated a clonal expansion index for each public chain from normalized within-repertoire ranks of inferred template counts. A later analysis computed generation probabilities with a VDJ recombination model fitted to out-of-frame rearrangements, and checked the results against IGoR. Hypergeometric tests were used in a later analysis to score TCR-TCR, TCR-HLA and TCR-CMV co-occurrence, with a repertoire-size bias correction applied to the TCR pairs. A later analysis estimated false discovery rates by permuting HLA or CMV assignments 20 times. In a later analysis, co-occurring TCRs were grouped with DBSCAN, and TCRdist sequence similarity was added when clustering was performed within HLA-allele-positive subsets. Repertoires with fewer than 30,000 or more than 120,000 public chains, plus five repertoires with anomalous nucleotide sharing, were excluded from co-occurrence clustering. This immuneACCESS table, as held by TCRdb, lists in-frame sequences with V and J called but not all clones. Of the missing ones, under half trace to an unresolved V gene in checked studies; the others have no known cause. V and J calls and clone size are those listed in that table; D and trimming were worked out from the DNA. This sample has under 50,000 clones in its table, and approximately 70% of those were observed once. 6.3% of the sample belongs to the ten largest clones.

Of note for this clone: It has no known antigen specificity. The sample holds no much larger clone one base away, and base qualities are not on file.

The cohort comprised several hundred healthy bone marrow donors. Cohort members were all nominally healthy when sampled, although unrecorded immune exposures were likely present. The donor tested CMV seronegative, placing the donor among the 350 to 400 seronegative members of the cohort. A peripheral blood sample was collected from each donor, and TCR beta sequencing was performed on peripheral blood mononuclear cells. The Qiagen DNeasy Blood Extraction Kit was used to extract genomic DNA from the blood cell samples. The rearrangement combines TRBV6-6 with TRBJ2-7; possibly the D gene is TRBD1, per 5 matching bases. The sequencing input was PBMCs. The receptor comes from a young man in good health and CMV-seronegative. The encoded CDR3 is CASSKPDSVKEQYF. The DNA sequence is TGTGCCAGCAGTAAGCCCGACAGTGTCAAGGAGCAGTACTTC.